This T cell receptor (beta chain) was documented in a study of preoperative IRX-2 immunotherapy in early breast cancer. Trimming at V came to 6 bases and at J to 6 bases, leaving 9 bases not matched to a gene. The CDR3 spans 15 residues. CDR1 is MNHNS, CDR2 SASEGT, per germline. Sequenced by immunoSEQ multiplex PCR; TCRdb stores in-frame clones only, minus some. The data contain tens of thousands of clones, about 95% of them singletons. Treatment here: preoperative locoregional IRX-2 cytokine immunotherapy. This phase Ib study tested locoregional IRX-2 cytokine immunotherapy given before surgery. The clonotype originates from a human donor with breast cancer. V and J are TRBV6-1 and TRBJ2-2; 8 bases line up with TRBD1. The sample consisted of tumor tissue, taken after IRX-2 immunotherapy. CDR3 in DNA: TGTGCCAGCAGGGGATTGGACAGGGCGGCCGGGGAGCTGTTTTTT. Translated: CASRGLDRAAGELFF.